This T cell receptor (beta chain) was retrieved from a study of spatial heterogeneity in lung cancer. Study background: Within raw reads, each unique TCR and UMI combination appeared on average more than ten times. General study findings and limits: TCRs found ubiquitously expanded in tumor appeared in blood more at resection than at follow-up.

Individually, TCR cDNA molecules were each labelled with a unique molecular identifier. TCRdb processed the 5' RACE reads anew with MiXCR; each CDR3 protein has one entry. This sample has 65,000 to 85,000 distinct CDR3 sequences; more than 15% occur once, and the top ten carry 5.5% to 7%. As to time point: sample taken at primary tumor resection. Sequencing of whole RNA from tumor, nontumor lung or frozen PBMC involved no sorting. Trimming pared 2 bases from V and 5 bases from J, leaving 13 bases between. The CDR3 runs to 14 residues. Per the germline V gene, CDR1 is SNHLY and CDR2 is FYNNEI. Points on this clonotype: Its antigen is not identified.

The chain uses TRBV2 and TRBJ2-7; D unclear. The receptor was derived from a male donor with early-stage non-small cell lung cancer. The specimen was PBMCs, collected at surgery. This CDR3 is CASSEWQDLNEQYF. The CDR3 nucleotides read TGTGCCAGCAGTGAATGGCAGGATTTGAACGAGCAGTACTTC.